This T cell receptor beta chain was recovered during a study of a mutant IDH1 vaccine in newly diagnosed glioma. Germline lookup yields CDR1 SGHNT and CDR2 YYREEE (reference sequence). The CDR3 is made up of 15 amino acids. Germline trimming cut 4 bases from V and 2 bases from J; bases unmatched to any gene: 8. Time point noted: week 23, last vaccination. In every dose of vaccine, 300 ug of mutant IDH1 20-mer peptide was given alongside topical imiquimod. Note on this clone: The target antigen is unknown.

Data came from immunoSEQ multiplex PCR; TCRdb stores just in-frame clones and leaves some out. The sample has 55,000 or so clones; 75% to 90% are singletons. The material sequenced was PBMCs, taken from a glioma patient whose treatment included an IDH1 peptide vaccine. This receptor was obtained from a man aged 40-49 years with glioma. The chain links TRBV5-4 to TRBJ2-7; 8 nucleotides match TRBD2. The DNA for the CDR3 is TGTGCCAGCAGCCCGGGAGGGGGTCGAGCCTACGAGCAGTACTTC. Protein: CASSPGGGRAYEQYF.